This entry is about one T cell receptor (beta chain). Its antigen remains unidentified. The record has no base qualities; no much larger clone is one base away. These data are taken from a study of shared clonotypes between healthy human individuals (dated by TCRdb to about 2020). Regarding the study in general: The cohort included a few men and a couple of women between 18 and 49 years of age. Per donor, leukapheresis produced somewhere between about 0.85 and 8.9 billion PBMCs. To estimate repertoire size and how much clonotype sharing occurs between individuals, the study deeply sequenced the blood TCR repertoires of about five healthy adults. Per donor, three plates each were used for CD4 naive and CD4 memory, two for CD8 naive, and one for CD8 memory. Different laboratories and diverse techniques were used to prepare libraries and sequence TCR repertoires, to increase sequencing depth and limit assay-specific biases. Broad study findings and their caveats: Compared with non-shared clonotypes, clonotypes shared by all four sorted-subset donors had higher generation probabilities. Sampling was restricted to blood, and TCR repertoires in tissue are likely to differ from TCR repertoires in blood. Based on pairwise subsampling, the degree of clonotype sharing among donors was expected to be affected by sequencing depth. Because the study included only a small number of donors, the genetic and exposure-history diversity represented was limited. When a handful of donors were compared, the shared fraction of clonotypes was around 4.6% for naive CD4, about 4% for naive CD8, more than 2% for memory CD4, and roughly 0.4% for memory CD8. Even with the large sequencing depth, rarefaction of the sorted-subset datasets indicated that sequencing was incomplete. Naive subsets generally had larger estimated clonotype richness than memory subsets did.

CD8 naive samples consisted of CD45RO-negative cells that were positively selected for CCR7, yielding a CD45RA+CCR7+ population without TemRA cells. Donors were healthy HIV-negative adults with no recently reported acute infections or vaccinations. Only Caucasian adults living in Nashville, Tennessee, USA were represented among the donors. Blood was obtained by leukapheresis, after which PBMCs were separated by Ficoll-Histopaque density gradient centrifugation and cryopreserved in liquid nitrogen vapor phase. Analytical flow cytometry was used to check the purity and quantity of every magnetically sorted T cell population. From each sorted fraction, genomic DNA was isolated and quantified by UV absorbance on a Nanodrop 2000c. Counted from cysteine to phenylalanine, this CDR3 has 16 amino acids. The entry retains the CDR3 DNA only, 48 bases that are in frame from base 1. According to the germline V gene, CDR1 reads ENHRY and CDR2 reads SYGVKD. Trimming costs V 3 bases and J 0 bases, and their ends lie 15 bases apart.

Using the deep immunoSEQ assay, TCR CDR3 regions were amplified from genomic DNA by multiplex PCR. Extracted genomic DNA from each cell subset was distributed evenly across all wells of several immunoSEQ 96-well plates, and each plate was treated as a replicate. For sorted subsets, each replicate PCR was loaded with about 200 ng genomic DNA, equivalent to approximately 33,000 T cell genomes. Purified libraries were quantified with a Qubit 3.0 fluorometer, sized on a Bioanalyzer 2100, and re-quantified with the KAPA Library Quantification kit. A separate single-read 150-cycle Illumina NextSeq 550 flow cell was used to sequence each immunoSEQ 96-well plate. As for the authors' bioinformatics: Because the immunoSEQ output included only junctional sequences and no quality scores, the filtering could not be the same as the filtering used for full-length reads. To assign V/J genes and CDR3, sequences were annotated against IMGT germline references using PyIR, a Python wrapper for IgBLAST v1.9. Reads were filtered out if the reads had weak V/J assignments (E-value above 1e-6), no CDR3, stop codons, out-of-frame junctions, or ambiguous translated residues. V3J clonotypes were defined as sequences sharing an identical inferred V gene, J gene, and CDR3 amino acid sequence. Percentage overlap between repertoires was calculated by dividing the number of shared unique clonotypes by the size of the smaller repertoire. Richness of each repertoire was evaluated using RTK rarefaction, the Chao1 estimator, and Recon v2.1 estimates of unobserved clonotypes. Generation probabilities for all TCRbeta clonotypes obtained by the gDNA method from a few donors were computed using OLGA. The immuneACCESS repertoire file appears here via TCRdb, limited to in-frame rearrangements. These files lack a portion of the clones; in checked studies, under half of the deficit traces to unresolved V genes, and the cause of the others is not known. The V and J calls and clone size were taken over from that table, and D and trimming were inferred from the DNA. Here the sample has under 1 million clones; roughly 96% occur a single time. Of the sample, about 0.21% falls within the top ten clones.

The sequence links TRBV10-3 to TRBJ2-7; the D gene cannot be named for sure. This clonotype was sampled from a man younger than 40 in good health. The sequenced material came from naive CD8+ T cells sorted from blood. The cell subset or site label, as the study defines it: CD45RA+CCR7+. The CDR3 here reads CAISEDAGSLSYEQYF. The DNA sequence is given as TGTGCCATCAGTGAAGACGCCGGGTCCCTCTCCTACGAGCAGTACTTC.